A single sample is the source of the 16 T cell receptor beta chains below, sequenced in a study of radiotherapy plus CTLA-4 blockade in lung cancer. The protocol was immunoSEQ multiplex PCR, while the TCRdb copy is restricted to in-frame clones and leaves out a portion. The table shows some 62,000 clones, with 70% to 85% occurring only once. The sample was peripheral blood, taken from a patient treated with radiotherapy plus ipilimumab. These receptors originate from a human donor with non-small cell lung cancer who had a complete response to radiotherapy plus ipilimumab.

This chain joins TRBV18 and TRBJ1-6; D unclear. The CDR3 is 15 amino acids. The V gene's germline CDR1 is KGHSH and CDR2 LQKENI. V was trimmed by 1 base and J by 6 bases, leaving 10 bases between them. CDR3: CASSPLPESNSPLHF. CDR3 DNA sequence: TGTGCCAGCTCACCACTTCCGGAGAGTAATTCACCCCTCCACTTT.

This chain connects TRBV4-3 to TRBJ2-1, with a possible D match to TRBD2 (6 bases). V lost 3 bases and J 6 bases, leaving 9 bases between the germline ends. The CDR3 length is 13 residues. Per the germline V gene, CDR1 is LGHNA and CDR2 is YSLEER. Here the CDR3 DNA reads TGCGCCAGCAGCCACCCGGGGGTCAATGAGCAGTTCTTC. Protein: CASSHPGVNEQFF.

This chain links TRBV6-4 with TRBJ1-1; possible D gene TRBD1, 6 bases. CDR3 length: 14 amino acids. Trimming removed 6 bases from V and 4 bases from J, with 15 bases in between. Germline values: CDR1 MRHNA, CDR2 SNTAGT. CDR3 bases: TGTGCCAGCAGCCCAATTCCAGGGGCCACTGAAGCTTTCTTT. Its translation is CASSPIPGATEAFF.

This clone was counted between two and nine times. The CDR3 DNA is TGTGCCAGTCAGGACAGGGGGCTGAGGGGGACTGAAGCTTTCTTT. Translating gives CASQDRGLRGTEAFF. This chain joins TRBV19 and TRBJ1-1; TRBD1 matches at 11 bases. Trimming took 8 bases from V and 5 from J; bases not matched to a gene: 10. The CDR3 extends over 15 amino acids. CDR1 and CDR2 (germline): LNHDA, SQIVND (reference sequence). The complete variable domain, with remaining parts taken from reference TRBV19 and TRBJ1-1, reads DGGITQSPKYLFRKEGQNVTLSCEQNLNHDAMYWYRQDPGQGLRLIYYSQIVNDFQKGDIAEGYSVSREKKESFPLTVTSAQKNPTAFYLCASQDRGLRGTEAFFGQGTRLTVV.

This chain joins TRBV7-2 and TRBJ2-1; D may be TRBD2 (6 bases). The V gene's germline CDR1 is SGHTA and CDR2 FQGNSA. V was shortened by 8 bases and J by 0 bases, with 11 bases between the two germline ends. This CDR3 is built from 14 residues. The CDR3 region has the DNA TGTGCCAGCGGCGTAGCGGTCTCCTACAATGAGCAGTTCTTC. It encodes CASGVAVSYNEQFF. Full variable domain (missing parts from reference TRBV7-2 and TRBJ2-1): GAGVSQSPSNKVTEKGKDVELRCDPISGHTALYWYRQSLGQGLEFLIYFQGNSAPDKSGLPSDRFSAERTGGSVSTLTIQRTQQEDSAVYLCASGVAVSYNEQFFGPGTRLTVL.

The gene calls are TRBV5-1 and TRBJ2-1; D unresolved. CDR3 length equals 12 residues. Trimming pared 1 base from V and 9 bases from J, leaving 8 bases between. Germline assignment: CDR1 SGHRS and CDR2 YFSETQ. This CDR3 reads CASSLKTGEQFF. The CDR3 bases are TGCGCCAGCAGCTTGAAGACGGGTGAGCAGTTCTTC.

The count of this clone is one. V usage is TRBV10-1 and J usage is TRBJ2-3, with D unclear. The germline V gene encodes CDR1 WNHNN and CDR2 SYGVQD (reference sequence). This CDR3 spans 14 amino acids. V lost 2 bases to trimming and J lost 3 bases, with 9 bases between them. CDR3 DNA sequence: TGCGCCAGCAGTGAGCAGGCACAAACAGATACGCAGTATTTT. As protein: CASSEQAQTDTQYF.

A few counts support this clone. The chain links TRBV18 to TRBJ1-1, with D possibly matching TRBD1 (5 bases). From germline, CDR1 is KGHSH and CDR2 LQKENI. The CDR3 contains 14 residues. Trimming took off 6 bases at V and 4 bases at J, with 15 bases between the two ends. The CDR3 region is CASSPRGGTTEAFF. In DNA form, the CDR3 reads TGTGCCAGCTCCCCTCGTGGTGGGACCACTGAAGCTTTCTTT.

The V call is TRBV18, the J call TRBJ1-1, with a possible D match to TRBD1 (5 bases). The germline V gene has CDR1 KGHSH and CDR2 LQKENI. Trimming stripped 6 bases from V and 6 bases from J, with 11 bases between. CDR3 size: 12 residues. DNA of the CDR3: TGTGCCAGCTCCATTCAACAGGCTGAAGCTTTCTTT. Translating gives CASSIQQAEAFF.

The DNA of the CDR3 is TGTGCCAGCAGTTTAGGGCAGGGGACCTTCTCTGGAAACACCATATATTTT. It yields the protein CASSLGQGTFSGNTIYF. V gene TRBV28 combines with J gene TRBJ1-3, with D possibly TRBD1 on 6 matching bases. Germline values: CDR1 MDHEN, CDR2 SYDVKM. The CDR3 loop spans 17 amino acids. The V gene lost 2 bases and the J gene lost 0 bases, with 14 bases spanning the gap.

This clone was detected only once. The rearrangement links TRBV13 to TRBJ2-2, with 8 bases lining up with TRBD2. The junction had 5 bases not matched to a gene; V was cut back by 1 base and J by 4 bases. Germline assignment: CDR1 PRHDT and CDR2 FYEKMQ (reference sequence). The CDR3 contains 16 residues. CDR3 protein: CASSLDGRAITGELFF. CDR3 DNA sequence: TGTGCCAGCAGCTTAGACGGGAGGGCCATCACCGGGGAGCTGTTTTTT.

The chain couples TRBV2 to TRBJ2-5; 7 bases align to TRBD1. Germline CDR1 and CDR2: SNHLY and FYNNEI. The CDR3 extends over 12 amino acids. The trim removed 8 bases at V and 4 bases at J, leaving 4 bases unmatched. The CDR3 here is CASGTVVETQYF. The CDR3 coding sequence is TGTGCCAGCGGGACAGTCGTAGAGACCCAGTACTTC.

The V call is TRBV5-1, the J call TRBJ2-3; D unresolved. CDR3 length: 14 amino acids. V lost 0 bases, J lost 4 bases, and 9 bases lay in between. Germline values: CDR1 SGHRS, CDR2 YFSETQ. CDR3: CASSLDGPPDTQYF. CDR3 bases: TGCGCCAGCAGCTTGGACGGGCCCCCAGATACGCAGTATTTT. The variable domain in full, with the rest retrieved from reference TRBV5-1 and TRBJ2-3, is KAGVTQTPRYLIKTRGQQVTLSCSPISGHRSVSWYQQTPGQGLQFLFEYFSETQRNKGNFPGRFSGRQFSNSRSEMNVSTLELGDSALYLCASSLDGPPDTQYFGPGTRLTVL.

V is TRBV4-3 and J is TRBJ2-3; D is possibly TRBD2 (5 bases). The CDR3 runs 15 residues. Per germline, CDR1 LGHNA and CDR2 YSLEER. Between the trimmed V and J ends, which lost 4 bases and 2 bases, there was a span of 13 bases. Written as DNA, the CDR3 is TGCGCCAGCAGCCTGGGCGGGTCGCCCACAGATACGCAGTATTTT. Its translation is CASSLGGSPTDTQYF.

This clone was counted only a few times. The rearrangement joins TRBV19 to TRBJ2-6; D ambiguous. The CDR3 has 17 amino acids. V lost 1 base to trimming and J lost 2 bases, with 12 bases between them. Germline CDR1 reads LNHDA; CDR2 reads SQIVND (reference sequence). The CDR3 nucleotides are TGTGCCAGTAGTATAGGTCCTGGTCCAACTGGGGCCAACGTCCTGACTTTC. This sequence encodes CASSIGPGPTGANVLTF.

The gene calls are TRBV5-1 and TRBJ2-7; 7 bases match TRBD1. The CDR3 is made up of 14 amino acids. Unmatched junction bases numbered 8, after V lost 5 bases and J lost 3 bases. Germline V gene data show CDR1 as SGHRS and CDR2 as YFSETQ. The CDR3 nucleotides are TGCGCCAGCAGGGACCGGGACAGAGTCTACGAGCAGTACTTC. It yields the protein CASRDRDRVYEQYF. The full variable domain, its missing parts supplied by reference TRBV5-1 and TRBJ2-7, is KAGVTQTPRYLIKTRGQQVTLSCSPISGHRSVSWYQQTPGQGLQFLFEYFSETQRNKGNFPGRFSGRQFSNSRSEMNVSTLELGDSALYLCASRDRDRVYEQYFGPGTRLTVT.